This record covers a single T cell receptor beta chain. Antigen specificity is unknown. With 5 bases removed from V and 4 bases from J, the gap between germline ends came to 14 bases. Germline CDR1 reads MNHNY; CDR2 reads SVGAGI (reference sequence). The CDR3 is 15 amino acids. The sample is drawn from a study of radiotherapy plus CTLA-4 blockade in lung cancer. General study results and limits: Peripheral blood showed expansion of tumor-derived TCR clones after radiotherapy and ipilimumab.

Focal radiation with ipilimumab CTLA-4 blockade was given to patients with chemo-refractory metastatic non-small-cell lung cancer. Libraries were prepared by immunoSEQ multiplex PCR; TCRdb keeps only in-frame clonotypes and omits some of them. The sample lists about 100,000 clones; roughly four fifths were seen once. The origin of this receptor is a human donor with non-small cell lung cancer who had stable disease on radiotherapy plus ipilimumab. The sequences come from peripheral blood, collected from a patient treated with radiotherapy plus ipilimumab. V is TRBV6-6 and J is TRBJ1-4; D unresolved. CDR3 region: CASSRPNDINEKLFF. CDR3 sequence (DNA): TGTGCCAGCAGTCGACCAAATGACATTAATGAAAAACTGTTTTTT.